This T cell receptor (beta chain) was profiled in a study of OX40 agonist ivuxolimab in advanced cancers. The wider study: Eligibility admitted prior anti-PD-1, anti-PD-L1 or anti-CTLA-4 therapy; about 42% had some.

This clone was found a few times. Its antigen is not known. Study-level findings and limits: Clonal expansion from baseline to week 6 occurred in both CD4+ and CD8+ T cells.

Generated by immunoSEQ multiplex PCR, the TCRdb table keeps only in-frame clones and is missing some. The sample yields 80,000 to 95,000 clones, roughly 93% seen once. Sequencing was performed on CD4+ or CD8+ T cells sorted from blood, taken in a trial of the OX40 agonist ivuxolimab. This TCR was sampled from an adult with an advanced solid tumor such as melanoma, head and neck, liver or kidney cancer.

CDR3 protein: CASRSGADAGELFF. CDR3 in DNA: TGTGCCAGCAGGTCAGGGGCGGATGCCGGGGAGCTGTTTTTT. This chain uses TRBV7-9 with TRBJ2-2; D perhaps matches TRBD1 (6 bases). Germline V gene sequence: CDR1 SEHNR, CDR2 FQNEAQ (reference sequence). The CDR3 contains 14 residues. Trimming shortened V by 6 bases and J by 6 bases, and 14 bases separated the two germline ends.